This TCR beta chain was documented in a study of low-dose radiotherapy and immunotherapy resistance in tumors. V lost 0 bases, J lost 4 bases, and 8 bases lay in between. The germline CDR1 and CDR2 sequences are SGHRS and YFSETQ. The CDR3 extends over 13 amino acids. Regarding time point: before trial treatment. All of the donors were given nivolumab, ipilimumab, aspirin, low-dose cyclophosphamide and low-dose radiotherapy as part of RACIN, a single-arm trial. TRAV- and TRBV-specific primers, spanning alpha and beta chains, primed first-strand cDNA. Amplification of TCRs used a constant-region primer and V-primer adapter for 20 PCR cycles. Using its own MiXCR run on the reads, TCRdb lists one record per CDR3 protein. The sample lists about 82,000 distinct CDR3 sequences; over 15% were seen once. This clonotype qualifies as medium-sized.

This sequence originates from a male donor with prostate cancer. The chain couples TRBV5-1 to TRBJ2-7; D gene uncertain. This specimen consisted of PBMCs, obtained before treatment. The CDR3 bases are TGCGCCAGCAGCTTGGATCCAGGTTACGAGCAGTACTTC. Translating it yields CASSLDPGYEQYF.